This T cell receptor beta chain was captured by sequencing in a study of CD8 T cells in ankylosing spondylitis. Overall study results and limits: Within peripheral blood, clones linked to disease were CD8+ and relatively rare. Prior literature has documented some motif variants in synovial fluid and blood from reactive arthritis.

There are 15 residues in the CDR3. Trimming took 7 bases from V and 0 from J, leaving 15 bases between them. The germline V gene encodes CDR1 MNHEY and CDR2 SMNVEV (reference sequence). From the 5' RACE reads, TCRdb called clonotypes with MiXCR, one entry per CDR3 protein. Of around 140,000 distinct CDR3 sequences in the sample, more than 9.5% were seen once. This clonotype was detected many times. Its matching antigen is unknown. Sequencing input: blood, either unsorted or a sorted T cell fraction (not recorded which). This TCR came from a female donor with ankylosing spondylitis or in good health (not recorded which). The chain is built from TRBV27 and TRBJ1-1; D unclear. The CDR3 sequence is CASTLGGRMNTEAFF. CDR3 DNA sequence: TGTGCCAGCACCCTGGGAGGGCGCATGAACACTGAAGCTTTCTTT.